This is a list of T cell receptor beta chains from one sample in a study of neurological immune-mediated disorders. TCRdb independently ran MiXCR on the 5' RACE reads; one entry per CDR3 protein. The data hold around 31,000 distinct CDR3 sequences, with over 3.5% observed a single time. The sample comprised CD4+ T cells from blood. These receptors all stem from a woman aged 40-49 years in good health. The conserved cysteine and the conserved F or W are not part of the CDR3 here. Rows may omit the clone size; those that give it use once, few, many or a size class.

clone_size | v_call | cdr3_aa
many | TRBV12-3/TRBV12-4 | ASSLATDSNQPQH
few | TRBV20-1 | SASSLEANEKLF
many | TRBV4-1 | ASSQETQGFYGYT
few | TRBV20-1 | SARDEDSSGAAYEQY
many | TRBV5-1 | ASSSQTGVPFEQY
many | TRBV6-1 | ASNKQWGQPQH
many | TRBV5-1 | ASSFRRGTGELF
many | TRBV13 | ASSLAAGKLLAVNYLGHEQF
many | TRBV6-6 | ASSGGPGEQY
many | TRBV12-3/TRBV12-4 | ASSLGQRETQY
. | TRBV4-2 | ASSQAGTGTSGRRAGELF
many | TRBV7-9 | ASSPPGLAQETQY
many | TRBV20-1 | SARGSAGGWETQY
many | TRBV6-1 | ASSVAGTGGTGELF
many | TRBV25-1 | ASSARCEQRQGSGANVLT
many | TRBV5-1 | ASREGTGGEQY
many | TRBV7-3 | ASSLSAPGNEQF
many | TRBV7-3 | ASSPQGGNTGELF
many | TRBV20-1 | SARKGNNEQF
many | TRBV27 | ASSPWAQGNQPQH
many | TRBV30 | AWSVGETQY
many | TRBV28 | ASSGAGGNQPQH
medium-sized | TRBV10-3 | AISEGGTGELF
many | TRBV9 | ASSDDIRGANSPLH
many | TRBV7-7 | ASSLEGAGELF
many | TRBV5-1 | ASSPGRAEAF
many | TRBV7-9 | ASSQGRDSYEQY
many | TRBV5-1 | ASSTGSGNEQY
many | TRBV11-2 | ASSPGTGGGGGYGYT
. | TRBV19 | ASIGTANTGELF
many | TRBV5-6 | ASSLVGSKGAVEAF
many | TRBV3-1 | ASSQGGRVNEQY
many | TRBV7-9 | ASSWGVSSNEQF
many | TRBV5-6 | ASSPPGRARPHEQF
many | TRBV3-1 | ASSQAGAGNTIY
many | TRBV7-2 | ASSSKTNYEQY
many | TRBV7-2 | ASSSTGLANIQY
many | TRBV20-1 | SARDSREGQSRGYT
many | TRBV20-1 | SATLGLAGGGDTQY
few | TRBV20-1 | SARSALSYEQY
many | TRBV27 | ASSYPGSGANVLT
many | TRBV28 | ASSSLYSRGNYGYT
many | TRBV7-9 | ALPTGAYNEQF
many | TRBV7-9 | ASSTWTALEAF
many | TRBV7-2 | ASSSTQLYEQY
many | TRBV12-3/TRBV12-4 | ASRLSGRGSYEQY
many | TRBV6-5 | ASSYSGQGGDTQY
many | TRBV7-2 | ASSSLRGASYEQY